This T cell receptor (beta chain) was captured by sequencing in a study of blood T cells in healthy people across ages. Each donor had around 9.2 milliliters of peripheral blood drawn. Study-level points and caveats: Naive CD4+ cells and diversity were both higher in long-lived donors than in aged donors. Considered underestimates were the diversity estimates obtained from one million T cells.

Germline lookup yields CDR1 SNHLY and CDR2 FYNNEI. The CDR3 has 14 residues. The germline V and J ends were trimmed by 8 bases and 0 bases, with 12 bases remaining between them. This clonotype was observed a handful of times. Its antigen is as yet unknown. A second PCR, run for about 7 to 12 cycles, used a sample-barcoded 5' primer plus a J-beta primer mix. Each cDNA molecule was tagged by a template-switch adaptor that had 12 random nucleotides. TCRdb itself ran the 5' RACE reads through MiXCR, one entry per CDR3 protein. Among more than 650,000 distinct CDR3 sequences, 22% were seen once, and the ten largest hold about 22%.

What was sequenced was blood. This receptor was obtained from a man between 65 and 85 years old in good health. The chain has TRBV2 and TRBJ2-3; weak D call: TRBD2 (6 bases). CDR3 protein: CASGGGTSTDTQYF. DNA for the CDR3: TGTGCCAGCGGCGGAGGGACTAGCACAGATACGCAGTATTTT. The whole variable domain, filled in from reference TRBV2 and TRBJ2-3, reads EPEVTQTPSHQVTQMGQEVILRCVPISNHLYFYWYRQILGQKVEFLVSFYNNEISEKSEIFDDQFSVERPDGSNFTLKIRSTKLEDSAMYFCASGGGTSTDTQYFGPGTRLTVL.